This T cell receptor (beta chain) was recorded in a study of shared clonotypes between healthy human individuals. As processed by the authors: Owing to the provision of junction-only sequences devoid of quality scores by immunoSEQ, filtering differed. Sequenced by immunoSEQ multiplex PCR; TCRdb stores in-frame clones only, minus some. The D gene and trimming were derived from the DNA, and the V and J assignments and clone size from that table. Of 400,000 to 600,000 clones listed, roughly 85% are singletons. Trimming took 4 bases from V and 7 from J; bases not matched to a gene: 11. The germline gives CDR1 MGHRA, CDR2 YSYEKL. This CDR3 has 18 residues.

The gene calls are TRBV4-1 and TRBJ2-1; TRBD2 matches 15 bases. The sequencing sample was made of PBMCs. The source is a woman in her 40s in good health. Some clones in this sample may be carry-over from other donors' samples. The CDR3 bases are TGCGCCAGCAGCCGAGAGCCGGGACTAGCGGGAGGACGGAATGAGCAGTTCTTC. It specifies CASSREPGLAGGRNEQFF.